This T cell receptor beta chain was found in a study of response to subunit inactivated influenza vaccine. Trimming removed 3 bases from V and 4 bases from J; junction bases left unmatched: 4. CDR1 and CDR2 (germline): MDHEN, SYDVKM. The CDR3 is made up of 14 amino acids. This clonotype was found a few times. Its antigen is unknown. A single record per CDR3 protein comes from TCRdb applying MiXCR to the RT-PCR reads. The table has around 580,000 distinct CDR3 sequences, 12% seen once. Whole-study findings and limits: Each seasonal influenza vaccination recruits few new T cells, the authors suggested.

The material sequenced was PBMCs from blood, taken on the day of vaccination. The receptor's source is a man aged 50 or older who received an inactivated influenza vaccine. J is TRBJ1-1 and V is TRBV28, with 8 nucleotides matching TRBD1. The CDR3 coding sequence is TGTGCCAGCAGTTTCACAGGGGGAATCACTGAAGCTTTCTTT. This sequence encodes CASSFTGGITEAFF. Together with reference TRBV28 and TRBJ1-1, the CDR3 gives the full variable domain: DVKVTQSSRYLVKRTGEKVFLECVQDMDHENMFWYRQDPGLGLRLIYFSYDVKMKEKGDIPEGYSVSREKKERFSLILESASTNQTSMYLCASSFTGGITEAFFGQGTRLTVV.